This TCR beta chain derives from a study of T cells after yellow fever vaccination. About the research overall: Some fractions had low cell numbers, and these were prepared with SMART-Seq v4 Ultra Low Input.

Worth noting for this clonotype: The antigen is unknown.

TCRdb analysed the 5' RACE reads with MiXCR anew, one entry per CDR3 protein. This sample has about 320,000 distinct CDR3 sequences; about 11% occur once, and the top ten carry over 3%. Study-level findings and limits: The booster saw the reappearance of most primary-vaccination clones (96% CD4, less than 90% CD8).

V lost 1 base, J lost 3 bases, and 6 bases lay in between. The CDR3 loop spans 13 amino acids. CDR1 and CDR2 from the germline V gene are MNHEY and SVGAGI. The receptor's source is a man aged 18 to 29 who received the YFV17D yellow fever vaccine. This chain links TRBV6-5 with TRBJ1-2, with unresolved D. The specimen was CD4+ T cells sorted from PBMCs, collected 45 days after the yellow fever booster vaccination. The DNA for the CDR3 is TGTGCCAGCAGTTACTTCGGGGACTATGGCTACACCTTC. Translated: CASSYFGDYGYTF.